The 22 T cell receptor beta chains listed next were all sequenced from one sample in a study of blood T cell repertoires in COVID-19. This table comes from immunoSEQ multiplex PCR, and its TCRdb copy is limited to in-frame clones, with some not included. The sample includes some 200,000 clones, roughly four fifths seen only once; the top ten take approximately 12%. Sequencing was carried out using peripheral blood. These receptors were obtained from a woman aged 35 to 49 with acute or convalescent COVID-19.

The chain is built from TRBV12-5 and TRBJ2-2; D might be TRBD1 (6 bases). The germline V gene encodes CDR1 LGHNT and CDR2 FRNRAP. With 3 bases removed from V and 3 bases from J, the gap between germline ends came to 8 bases. The CDR3 has 14 residues. CDR3 in DNA: TGTGCTAGTGGTTTAAGACAGGACACCGGGGAGCTGTTTTTT. It codes for CASGLRQDTGELFF.

Remarks on this clone: The same CDR3 also results from other DNA sequences found in this sample. The chain links TRBV3-1 (or the pseudogene TRBV3-2) to TRBJ2-1; 8 nucleotides align to TRBD2. Trimming removed 4 bases from V and 3 bases from J; junction bases left unmatched: 5. Germline V CDR1 and CDR2: LGHDT, YNNKEL (reference sequence). This CDR3 is built from 15 residues. CDR3: CASSPSGGLYNEQFF. The CDR3 nucleotides read TGTGCCAGCAGCCCCTCGGGGGGGCTCTACAATGAGCAGTTCTTC.

The rearrangement uses TRBV4-3 and TRBJ2-7, with TRBD1 identical over 7 bases. This CDR3 is 19 amino acids long. V lost 0 bases, J lost 2 bases, and 16 bases stayed unmatched. Per the germline V gene, CDR1 is LGHNA and CDR2 is YSLEER. The CDR3, as DNA: TGCGCCAGCAGCCAAGATTCGCGAGCCGGGACAGCTTATCCCTACGAGCAGTACTTC. This translates into CASSQDSRAGTAYPYEQYF.

The chain joins TRBV7-3 to TRBJ2-7; D is possibly TRBD1 (6 bases). The CDR3 contains 16 residues. Between the trimmed V and J ends, which lost 8 bases and 4 bases, there was a span of 24 bases. CDR1 is SGHTA and CDR2 is FQGTGA in the germline V gene. CDR3 nucleotides: TGTGCCAGCCAAAGGGGGTCGGGCAGGGTCATTTACGAGCAGTACTTC. Amino acids: CASQRGSGRVIYEQYF. The full variable domain, rest sourced from reference TRBV7-3 and TRBJ2-7, is GAGVSQTPSNKVTEKGKYVELRCDPISGHTALYWYRQSLGQGPEFLIYFQGTGAADDSGLPNDRFFAVRPEGSVSTLKIQRTERGDSAVYLCASQRGSGRVIYEQYFGPGTRLTVT.

This chain connects TRBV5-1 to TRBJ2-1; D possibly corresponds to TRBD1 (6 bases). Germline CDR1 and CDR2: SGHRS and YFSETQ. The CDR3 consists of 16 residues. Trimming took off 7 bases at V and 1 base at J, with 18 bases between the two ends. The DNA for the CDR3 is TGCGCCAGCGCCACCTATTCCGGACAGTCCTACAATGAGCAGTTCTTC. Protein product: CASATYSGQSYNEQFF.

The rearrangement joins TRBV18 to TRBJ1-5; tentative D call: TRBD1 (5 bases). The CDR3 spans 14 residues. Germline values: CDR1 KGHSH, CDR2 LQKENI. V lost 2 bases to trimming and J lost 4 bases, with 9 bases between them. CDR3 in amino acids: CASSPETENQPQHF. In DNA form, the CDR3 reads TGTGCCAGCTCACCAGAGACAGAGAATCAGCCCCAGCATTTT.

This chain connects TRBV9 to TRBJ1-6; D possibly corresponds to TRBD1 (5 bases). Germline V gene data show CDR1 as SGDLS and CDR2 as YYNGEE. There are 14 residues in the CDR3. V was pared by 2 bases and J by 8 bases, with 11 bases between. As DNA, the CDR3 is TGTGCCAGCAGCGTTGGGGGGGGTGATTCACCCCTCCACTTT. This gives the protein CASSVGGGDSPLHF.

This clone has more than one count but fewer than ten. The chain employs TRBV30 and TRBJ1-2; perhaps TRBD1 as D (6 bases). The CDR3 sequence is 15 residues long. V was clipped by 0 bases and J by 1 base, with 12 bases between them. The germline CDR1 and CDR2 sequences are GTSNPN and SVGIG (reference sequence). For the CDR3, the DNA is TGTGCCTGGAGTGTACAGCGGACAGTTAACTATGGCTACACCTTC. Translation gives CAWSVQRTVNYGYTF.

V and J are TRBV3-1 (or the pseudogene TRBV3-2) and TRBJ2-2; no clear D gene. Germline V gene lookup returns CDR1 LGHDT and CDR2 YNNKEL (reference sequence). V dropped 4 bases and J dropped 6 bases, with 6 bases sitting between them. The CDR3 has 12 residues. The CDR3 DNA sequence: TGTGCCAGCAGCCGAACACCCGGGGAGCTGTTTTTT. It is translated as CASSRTPGELFF.

The chain uses TRBV19 and TRBJ2-1, with 8 bases identical to TRBD2. Trimming removed 3 bases from V and 6 bases from J; junction bases left unmatched: 19. Germline V CDR1 and CDR2: LNHDA, SQIVND (reference sequence). The CDR3 runs 19 residues. CDR3 sequence: CASSIYPLAGIYPTNEQFF. CDR3 nucleotides: TGTGCCAGTAGTATTTATCCCCTAGCGGGTATTTATCCTACCAATGAGCAGTTCTTC. The full variable domain, its missing parts supplied by reference TRBV19 and TRBJ2-1, is DGGITQSPKYLFRKEGQNVTLSCEQNLNHDAMYWYRQDPGQGLRLIYYSQIVNDFQKGDIAEGYSVSREKKESFPLTVTSAQKNPTAFYLCASSIYPLAGIYPTNEQFFGPGTRLTVL.

This clone appeared a single time. The chain links TRBV10-1 to TRBJ1-1, with D hard to call. V lost 0 bases and J 11 bases, leaving 10 bases between the germline ends. This CDR3 spans 12 amino acids. The germline V gene has CDR1 WNHNN and CDR2 SYGVQD (reference sequence). This CDR3 is CASSESGSWAFF. The CDR3 DNA follows: TGCGCCAGCAGTGAGTCTGGCTCTTGGGCTTTCTTT.

For this clone: Other DNA sequences in this sample translate to the same CDR3. The chain is built from TRBV5-1 and TRBJ1-4, with D maybe TRBD1 (5 bases). CDR1 and CDR2 (germline): SGHRS, YFSETQ. The CDR3 has 14 residues. V lost 1 base, J lost 8 bases, and 12 bases lay in between. CDR3 nucleotide sequence: TGCGCCAGCAGCTTGAGTAGGGGAGGCGAAAAACTGTTTTTT. Its protein is CASSLSRGGEKLFF.

The chain has TRBV6-1 and TRBJ1-5; no clear D gene. With 2 bases removed from V and 5 bases from J, the gap between germline ends came to 10 bases. The CDR3 is 14 amino acids. The germline V gene encodes CDR1 MNHNS and CDR2 SASEGT. CDR3 sequence: CASSETGGDQPQHF. The CDR3 DNA reads as TGTGCCAGCAGTGAAACCGGAGGAGATCAGCCCCAGCATTTT.

The chain has TRBV27 and TRBJ2-7; perhaps TRBD1 as D (6 bases). Trimming removed 5 bases at V and 3 bases at J, with 11 bases between. The length of the CDR3 is 13 residues. Per germline, CDR1 MNHEY and CDR2 SMNVEV (reference sequence). CDR3 in amino acids: CASSLGQYYEQYF. For the CDR3, the DNA is TGTGCCAGCAGTCTTGGACAGTACTACGAGCAGTACTTC.

The chain uses TRBV6-2 or TRBV6-3 and TRBJ2-1, with a possible D match to TRBD1 (6 bases). V lost 6 bases to trimming and J lost 3 bases, with 15 bases between them. Looked up from germline, CDR1 is MNHEY and CDR2 is SVGEGT. This CDR3 has 15 residues. CDR3 sequence reads: CASSLTGRGYNEQFF. The CDR3 DNA follows: TGTGCCAGCAGCCTAACAGGGCGAGGCTACAATGAGCAGTTCTTC.

This rearrangement joins TRBV18 to TRBJ2-2; 11 bases are a match to TRBD2. V lost 3 bases to trimming and J lost 0 bases; unmatched junction nucleotides: 3. The CDR3 is 17 residues long. Germline V gene lookup returns CDR1 KGHSH and CDR2 LQKENI. CDR3 sequence: CASSPATSGTNTGELFF. The DNA for the CDR3 is TGTGCCAGCTCACCGGCGACTAGCGGGACGAACACCGGGGAGCTGTTTTTT.

The V call is TRBV5-8, the J call TRBJ1-2; D not certain. The CDR3 covers 16 residues. CDR1 SGHTS and CDR2 YDEGEE come from the germline V gene. Trimming cost V 2 bases and J 2 bases, with 16 bases left between them. In DNA form, the CDR3 reads TGTGCCAGCAGCTTTCGGTCCAGGAGGGAAAACTATGGCTACACCTTC. Its protein product is CASSFRSRRENYGYTF.

This chain joins TRBV11-1 and TRBJ1-3; tentatively, D is TRBD1 (6 bases). The CDR3 extends over 16 amino acids. Trimming pared 5 bases from V and 0 bases from J, leaving 14 bases between. Germline V gene lookup returns CDR1 SGHAT and CDR2 FQDESV (reference sequence). CDR3 sequence reads: CASSGTDRYSGNTIYF. The CDR3 nucleotides are TGTGCCAGCAGCGGGACCGACAGGTACTCTGGAAACACCATATATTTT.

This clone was seen just once. Other DNA sequences in the same sample also yield this CDR3. The chain combines TRBV5-1 with TRBJ2-7; D ambiguous. The V gene lost 0 bases and the J gene lost 0 bases, with 7 bases spanning the gap. The V gene's germline CDR1 is SGHRS and CDR2 YFSETQ. The CDR3 runs 14 residues. This CDR3 reads CASSLGRSSYEQYF. CDR3 nucleotide sequence: TGCGCCAGCAGCTTGGGACGGAGCTCCTACGAGCAGTACTTC.

The J gene is TRBJ1-6, the V gene TRBV20-1; perhaps TRBD1 as D (6 bases). Germline V gene sequence: CDR1 DFQATT, CDR2 SNEGSKA (reference sequence). The CDR3 has 13 amino acids. V was pared by 3 bases and J by 4 bases, with 7 bases between. The CDR3 here is CSASTGYNSPLHF. In nucleotides, the CDR3 is TGCAGTGCTAGTACAGGGTATAATTCACCCCTCCACTTT.

The rearrangement uses TRBV11-2 and TRBJ2-4; no clear D. The CDR3 runs to 15 residues. Germline CDR1 reads SGHAT; CDR2 reads FQNNGV. Trimming cost V 1 base and J 0 bases, with 7 bases left between them. CDR3 bases: TGTGCCAGCAGCTTAGTCGGGTTAGCCAAAAACATTCAGTACTTC. Residues: CASSLVGLAKNIQYF. The entire variable domain, with the rest obtained from reference TRBV11-2 and TRBJ2-4, is as follows: EAGVAQSPRYKIIEKRQSVAFWCNPISGHATLYWYQQILGQGPKLLIQFQNNGVVDDSQLPKDRFSAERLKGVDSTLKIQPAKLEDSAVYLCASSLVGLAKNIQYFGAGTRLSVL.

The chain carries TRBV6-5 and TRBJ1-5; 7 bases agree with TRBD1. Looked up from germline, CDR1 is MNHEY and CDR2 is SVGAGI. The trim removed 6 bases at V and 6 bases at J, leaving 5 bases unmatched. The CDR3 has 13 amino acids. CDR3 residues: CASRRQGGQPQHF. The CDR3 nucleotides read TGTGCCAGCAGAAGACAGGGAGGTCAGCCCCAGCATTTT.